These 32 T cell receptor beta chains share one sample of origin, sequenced in a study of cytomegalovirus exposure and HLA in healthy donors. PCR amplification relied on 60 Vbeta primers (plus 13 Jbeta primers). Repertoires were generated with immunoSEQ multiplex PCR, while TCRdb's copy carries only in-frame clones and drops some. In the table there are some 200,000 clones, 70% of which are singletons. Specimen: PBMCs. All receptors come from a man aged 40-49 years in good health and CMV-seropositive.

V gene TRBV4-1 combines with J gene TRBJ2-1, with D tentatively TRBD2 (6 bases). V was shortened by 2 bases and J by 9 bases, with 20 bases between the two germline ends. Germline V gene lookup returns CDR1 MGHRA and CDR2 YSYEKL. The CDR3 sequence is 16 residues long. The CDR3 here is CASSQPDWTRGPEQFF. The CDR3 bases are TGCGCCAGCAGCCAACCCGACTGGACGCGGGGACCTGAGCAGTTCTTC.

Only one count was recorded for this clone. CDR3 sequence reads: CASSVANQETQYF. CDR3 nucleotide sequence: TGTGCCAGCAGTGTAGCTAACCAAGAGACCCAGTACTTC. This sequence joins TRBV2 and TRBJ2-5; no reliable D call. CDR1 is SNHLY, CDR2 FYNNEI, per germline. V was pared by 4 bases and J by 0 bases, with 6 bases between. The CDR3 length is 13 residues.

The J gene is TRBJ2-5, the V gene TRBV5-1; the D gene is possibly TRBD2 (5 bases). Trimming pared 4 bases from V and 7 bases from J, leaving 14 bases between. The CDR3 totals 13 residues. Germline V gives CDR1 SGHRS, CDR2 YFSETQ. The CDR3 is CASSTDSGGTQYF. The CDR3 DNA reads TGCGCCAGCAGCACGGACTCAGGAGGGACCCAGTACTTC.

This rearrangement joins TRBV10-2 to TRBJ2-1; a weak D match, TRBD2 (6 bases). The CDR3 sequence is 14 residues long. Trimming stripped 7 bases from V and 8 bases from J, with 18 bases between. CDR1 is WSHSY, CDR2 SAAADI, per germline. In DNA, the CDR3 is TGCGCCAGCATGACGGGGGTTCAGGTGGATGAGCAGTTCTTC. Its protein product is CASMTGVQVDEQFF.

The chain combines TRBV5-1 with TRBJ2-3; D is perhaps TRBD2 (8 bases). This CDR3 has 18 amino acids. The V gene lost 4 bases and the J gene lost 0 bases, with 21 bases spanning the gap. CDR1 SGHRS and CDR2 YFSETQ come from the germline V gene. The CDR3 DNA reads as TGCGCCAGCAGCAGGGGGCGGGGGGCTTCGTCTAGCACAGATACGCAGTATTTT. Translated, it gives CASSRGRGASSSTDTQYF. The whole variable domain, filled in from reference TRBV5-1 and TRBJ2-3, reads KAGVTQTPRYLIKTRGQQVTLSCSPISGHRSVSWYQQTPGQGLQFLFEYFSETQRNKGNFPGRFSGRQFSNSRSEMNVSTLELGDSALYLCASSRGRGASSSTDTQYFGPGTRLTVL.

The CDR3 nucleotides read TGTGCCAGTAGACAAAACCCAGGGGGCGAGCAGTACTTC. Its translation is CASRQNPGGEQYF. V usage is TRBV19 and J usage is TRBJ2-7, with 7 nucleotides matching TRBD1. With V trimmed by 6 bases and J by 6 bases, 8 bases remained unmatched. The CDR3 has 13 amino acids. Germline CDR1 reads LNHDA; CDR2 reads SQIVND (reference sequence). Filled out from reference TRBV19 and TRBJ2-7, the complete variable domain reads DGGITQSPKYLFRKEGQNVTLSCEQNLNHDAMYWYRQDPGQGLRLIYYSQIVNDFQKGDIAEGYSVSREKKESFPLTVTSAQKNPTAFYLCASRQNPGGEQYFGPGTRLTVT.

The chain carries TRBV5-1 and TRBJ2-5, with TRBD1 matching 9 bases. J lost 5 bases, V lost 4 bases, and 6 bases had no gene match. Germline values: CDR1 SGHRS, CDR2 YFSETQ. The CDR3 consists of 14 residues. The CDR3 loop is CASSPGQGKETQYF. The CDR3, as DNA: TGCGCCAGCAGCCCGGGACAGGGCAAGGAGACCCAGTACTTC. The variable domain in full, completed from reference TRBV5-1 and TRBJ2-5, reads KAGVTQTPRYLIKTRGQQVTLSCSPISGHRSVSWYQQTPGQGLQFLFEYFSETQRNKGNFPGRFSGRQFSNSRSEMNVSTLELGDSALYLCASSPGQGKETQYFGPGTRLLVL.

The rearrangement joins TRBV6-4 to TRBJ2-1; 8 bases line up with TRBD2. Trimming removed 4 bases from V and 0 bases from J; junction bases left unmatched: 8. CDR1 MRHNA and CDR2 SNTAGT come from the germline V gene. This CDR3 is 17 amino acids long. The CDR3 bases are TGTGCCAGCAGTGTTCGTAGCGGGGTGAGCTCCTACAATGAGCAGTTCTTC. Translated: CASSVRSGVSSYNEQFF.

V and J are TRBV7-9 and TRBJ2-2, with D tentatively TRBD1 (6 bases). Trimming pared 6 bases from V and 4 bases from J, leaving 12 bases between. Germline CDR1 reads SEHNR; CDR2 reads FQNEAQ (reference sequence). This CDR3 is built from 14 residues. CDR3 residues: CASRTGFSTGELFF. Here the CDR3 DNA reads TGTGCCAGCAGAACAGGGTTCAGCACCGGGGAGCTGTTTTTT.

This clone was found a few times. This chain links TRBV6-6 with TRBJ2-2; TRBD1 matches 8 bases. V trimming: 2 bases; J trimming: 1 base; junction bases outside the gene matches: 3. CDR3 length: 16 residues. Per germline, CDR1 MNHNY and CDR2 SVGAGI (reference sequence). The CDR3 region is CASSYPGTGNTGELFF. The CDR3 bases are TGTGCCAGCAGTTACCCTGGGACAGGGAACACCGGGGAGCTGTTTTTT.

The chain joins TRBV28 to TRBJ1-3; D unresolved. From germline, CDR1 is MDHEN and CDR2 SYDVKM. The V end was cut by 3 bases, the J end by 4 bases, with 10 bases between. The CDR3 runs to 14 residues. The CDR3 DNA reads as TGTGCCAGCAGTTTCTACGACGGGGGAAACACCATATATTTT. Residues: CASSFYDGGNTIYF.

In its sample, this clone was seen a few times. The rearrangement joins TRBV29-1 to TRBJ2-3; tentatively, D is TRBD2 (5 bases). The length of the CDR3 is 16 residues. V shed 0 bases and J shed 2 bases, with 15 bases lying between them. Germline-derived CDR1 and CDR2 are SQVTM and ANQGSEA. The CDR3 protein is CSVEDPRSRDTDTQYF. Written as DNA, the CDR3 is TGCAGCGTTGAAGACCCGAGAAGCCGGGACACAGATACGCAGTATTTT.

The V and J genes are TRBV28 and TRBJ1-5; no reliable D call. This CDR3 region has 15 residues. The germline V gene encodes CDR1 MDHEN and CDR2 SYDVKM. V was trimmed by 4 bases and J by 0 bases, leaving 10 bases between them. The CDR3 is CASSSPGYSNQPQHF. CDR3 coding DNA: TGTGCCAGCAGTTCCCCGGGGTATAGCAATCAGCCCCAGCATTTT.

This clone was seen a single time. This rearrangement joins TRBV5-6 to TRBJ1-6, with D uncertain. Trimming shortened V by 2 bases and J by 9 bases, and 18 bases separated the two germline ends. The germline V gene has CDR1 SGHDT and CDR2 YYEEEE. The CDR3 has 16 residues. The CDR3 DNA reads TGTGCCAGCAGCTTCGGGGTACGGGGAGATAGTTCACCCCTCCACTTT. Protein sequence: CASSFGVRGDSSPLHF.

The chain carries TRBV19 and TRBJ2-2; 7 positions agree with TRBD1. The CDR3 contains 15 residues. Losses at the gene ends were 4 bases for V and 2 bases for J; bases not matched to a gene: 4. Germline V gene sequence: CDR1 LNHDA, CDR2 SQIVND (reference sequence). CDR3 amino acids: CASSTDRINTGELFF. CDR3 coding DNA: TGTGCCAGTAGTACGGACAGGATTAACACCGGGGAGCTGTTTTTT.

The rearrangement uses TRBV19 and TRBJ2-7; 7 bases agree with TRBD2. CDR1 is LNHDA, CDR2 SQIVND, per germline (reference sequence). V dropped 3 bases and J dropped 3; count of bases not matched to a gene: 5. The CDR3 is made up of 14 amino acids. This CDR3 is CASSMRGGIYEQYF. Here the CDR3 DNA reads TGTGCCAGTAGTATGAGGGGAGGGATCTACGAGCAGTACTTC.

The chain couples TRBV10-3 to TRBJ2-7; weak D call: TRBD1 (5 bases). This CDR3 spans 14 amino acids. V gave up 2 bases and J gave up 2 bases, with 10 bases separating them. Germline CDR1 is ENHRY and CDR2 is SYGVKD. The CDR3 region is CAISEQGGTYEQYF. The CDR3 nucleotides read TGTGCCATCAGTGAGCAGGGCGGCACCTACGAGCAGTACTTC.

The chain joins TRBV6-1 to TRBJ2-7, with 9 bases lining up with TRBD1. There are 14 residues in the CDR3. J was trimmed by 2 bases and V by 7 bases; bases with no gene match: 6. Germline CDR1 reads MNHNS; CDR2 reads SASEGT. The CDR3 reads CASKFGQGTYEQYF. The CDR3 coding sequence is TGTGCCAGCAAATTCGGACAGGGGACCTACGAGCAGTACTTC.

The CDR3 region is CASSPDRDTGELFF. The CDR3, as DNA: TGTGCCAGCAGCCCAGACAGGGACACCGGGGAGCTGTTTTTT. The chain recombines TRBV7-9 with TRBJ2-2; 7 bases are a match to TRBD1. The trim removed 5 bases at V and 3 bases at J, leaving 3 bases unmatched. CDR1 and CDR2 (germline): SEHNR, FQNEAQ (reference sequence). CDR3 length: 14 amino acids.

V gene TRBV28 combines with J gene TRBJ1-2, with no clear D. The length of the CDR3 is 14 residues. Trimming shortened V by 2 bases and J by 0 bases, and 7 bases separated the two germline ends. CDR1 and CDR2 from the germline V gene are MDHEN and SYDVKM. CDR3 in DNA: TGTGCCAGCAGTTTAGTAATCCCTAACTATGGCTACACCTTC. Protein: CASSLVIPNYGYTF.

The chain has TRBV5-1 and TRBJ2-1, with TRBD2 identical over 8 bases. V lost 0 bases and J lost 4; bases outside the gene matches: 9. Germline V gene lookup returns CDR1 SGHRS and CDR2 YFSETQ. The CDR3 contains 17 residues. The CDR3 reads CASSLGLEKRGYNEQFF. CDR3 nucleotides: TGCGCCAGCAGCTTGGGGTTGGAAAAGCGGGGGTACAATGAGCAGTTCTTC.

DNA of the CDR3: TGTGCCTGGAGTGTCCCCCTCGCTAGCGGGGGGCCACAGTACTTC. Protein: CAWSVPLASGGPQYF. This rearrangement joins TRBV30 to TRBJ2-7; 11 bases map to TRBD2. There are 15 residues in the CDR3. Trimming took 0 bases from V and 10 from J; bases not matched to a gene: 11. Germline-derived CDR1 and CDR2 are GTSNPN and SVGIG (reference sequence).

This clone was counted a few times. Other DNA variants within this sample encode the same CDR3. For the CDR3, the DNA is TGCGCCAGCAGCTGGACAGGGTACAATGAGCAGTTCTTC. Translated, it gives CASSWTGYNEQFF. This rearrangement joins TRBV5-1 to TRBJ2-1, with TRBD1 matching over 8 bases. Germline CDR1 and CDR2: SGHRS and YFSETQ. The CDR3 is 13 amino acids. After removal of 3 bases from V and 4 bases from J, the junction contained 0 bases not matched to a gene.

This chain links TRBV27 with TRBJ2-3; 14 bases align to TRBD2. The ends lost 7 bases at V and 0 bases at J; junction bases unmatched: 15. Germline V CDR1 and CDR2: MNHEY, SMNVEV (reference sequence). CDR3 length equals 20 residues. The CDR3 DNA follows: TGTGCCAGCACCGATCTCAGGACTAGCGGGGGGATTACTAGCACAGATACGCAGTATTTT. Amino acid sequence: CASTDLRTSGGITSTDTQYF.

This clone showed up just a few times. The rearrangement uses TRBV4-1 and TRBJ1-2, with D perhaps TRBD1 (5 bases). Trimming pared 1 base from V and 6 bases from J, leaving 12 bases between. Germline lookup yields CDR1 MGHRA and CDR2 YSYEKL. This CDR3 has 14 residues. CDR3 amino acids: CASSQVRGFDGYTF. In nucleotides, the CDR3 is TGCGCCAGCAGCCAAGTTAGGGGTTTCGATGGCTACACCTTC.

CDR3 nucleotide sequence: TGCGCCAGCAGCCACCTCGAGCGGGGATGGGAGGATACGCAGTATTTT. It specifies CASSHLERGWEDTQYF. The chain joins TRBV4-1 to TRBJ2-3; 7 positions match TRBD2. V gave up 3 bases and J gave up 6 bases; unmatched junction bases: 12. The CDR3 spans 16 residues. CDR1 is MGHRA and CDR2 is YSYEKL in the germline V gene.

This clone was counted only a few times. The chain links TRBV2 to TRBJ2-5; 8 nucleotides line up with TRBD1. Germline V gene data show CDR1 as SNHLY and CDR2 as FYNNEI. The CDR3 extends over 13 amino acids. Trimming cost V 6 bases and J 5 bases; bases outside gene matches: 5. Written as DNA, the CDR3 is TGTGCCAGCAGCCCCAACAGGGGGGAGACCCAGTACTTC. Protein: CASSPNRGETQYF.

This chain links TRBV7-6 with TRBJ2-3, with 8 positions matching TRBD2. CDR3 length: 21 amino acids. V shed 2 bases and J 2 bases; nucleotides not matched to a gene: 21. Germline V gene data show CDR1 as SGHVS and CDR2 as FNYEAQ. The CDR3: CASSLRPQAGVSPIFTDTQYF. CDR3 DNA: TGTGCCAGCAGCTTACGACCGCAAGCGGGGGTCTCCCCAATTTTCACAGATACGCAGTATTTT.

Worth noting for this clone: At one boundary the junction diverges from the germline segment, which might be a read error. The J gene is TRBJ2-1, the V gene TRBV4-2; 10 bases agree with TRBD2. This CDR3 is 15 amino acids long. CDR1 is LGHNA and CDR2 is YNFKEQ in the germline V gene. DNA for the CDR3: TGTGCCAGCAGCCAAGCTAGCGGGGGAGAGGGGAGGCTGCTCTTC. It yields the protein CASSQASGGEGRLLF.

This clone has just a few counts. This chain joins TRBV5-1 and TRBJ1-1, with D possibly being TRBD1 (6 bases). V was cut by 7 bases and J by 3 bases, with 16 bases left in between. Germline CDR1 and CDR2: SGHRS and YFSETQ. The CDR3 spans 14 residues. CDR3 DNA sequence: TGCGCCAGCTCGTCGATCCAGGGGCACACTGAAGCTTTCTTT. Protein sequence: CASSSIQGHTEAFF.

The V call is TRBV29-1, the J call TRBJ2-3; TRBD1 is a possible D gene (5 bases). V was shortened by 4 bases and J by 2 bases, with 13 bases between the two germline ends. The CDR3 is made up of 14 amino acids. Germline CDR1 reads SQVTM; CDR2 reads ANQGSEA. The CDR3 reads CSVGSQVFTDTQYF. The DNA for the CDR3 is TGCAGCGTTGGATCACAGGTATTCACAGATACGCAGTATTTT.

This clone has only a few counts. The chain combines TRBV5-6 with TRBJ2-7; no clear D gene. Germline loops: CDR1 SGHDT, CDR2 YYEEEE. V was shortened by 0 bases and J by 3 bases, with 4 bases between the two germline ends. The CDR3 is 12 residues long. In nucleotides, the CDR3 is TGTGCCAGCAGCTTGGCCAACTACGAGCAGTACTTC. This gives the protein CASSLANYEQYF.